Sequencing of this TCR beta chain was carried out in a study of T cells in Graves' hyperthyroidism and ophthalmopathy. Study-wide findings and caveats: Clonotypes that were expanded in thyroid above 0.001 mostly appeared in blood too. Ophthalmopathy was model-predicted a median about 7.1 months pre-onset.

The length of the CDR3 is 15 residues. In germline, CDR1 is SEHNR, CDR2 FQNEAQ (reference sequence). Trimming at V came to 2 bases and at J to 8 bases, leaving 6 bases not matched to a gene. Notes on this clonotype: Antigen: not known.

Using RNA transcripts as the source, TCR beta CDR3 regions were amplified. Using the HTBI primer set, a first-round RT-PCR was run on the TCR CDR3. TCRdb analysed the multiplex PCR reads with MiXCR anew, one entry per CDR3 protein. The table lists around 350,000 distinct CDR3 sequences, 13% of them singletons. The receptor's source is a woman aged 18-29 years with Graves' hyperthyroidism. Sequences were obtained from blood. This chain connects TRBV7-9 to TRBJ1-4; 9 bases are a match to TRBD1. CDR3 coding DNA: TGTGCCAGCAGCTTATGGGGACAGGGCGGCGAAAAACTGTTTTTT. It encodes CASSLWGQGGEKLFF.